A selection of T cell receptor beta chains follows, all from one sample in a study of T cell repertoires in aging, cancer and after chemotherapy. TCRdb called the multiplex PCR reads again in MiXCR, with one record for every CDR3 protein. Among about 5,200 distinct CDR3 sequences listed, 25% to 30% were seen once. Sequenced input: blood. The receptors shown here come from a human donor in good health. CDR3s include the opening cysteine and the closing phenylalanine or tryptophan. D genes are given only for firm matches. The size of a clone is reported for some rows only, either as once, few or many, or as a class for expanded clones.

TRBJ2-3 - TRBV5-6 - TGTGCCAGAAGCTTGTTAGCTGGGACTAGCACAGATACGCAGTATTTT CARSLLAGTSTDTQYF
TRBJ2-7 TRBD2 TRBV28 - TGTGCCAGCAGTTTTATTGCGGGAGGGCCCTACGAGCAGTACTTC CASSFIAGGPYEQYF
TRBJ2-3 TRBD2 TRBV2 few TGTGCCAGCATAACTAGCGGGATTACAGATACGCAGTATTTT CASITSGITDTQYF
TRBJ2-7 TRBD1 TRBV6-1 - TGTGCCAGCAGTGACGCGACAGGGGCGGGGAACGAGCAGTACTTC CASSDATGAGNEQYF
TRBJ1-1 - TRBV7-9 - TGTGCCAGCAGCTCCAAAAAAGGGACTGAAGCTTTCTTT CASSSKKGTEAFF
TRBJ1-2 - TRBV30 - TGTGCCTGGACAGGGGTAGATGGCTACACCTTC CAWTGVDGYTF
TRBJ1-2 - TRBV13 medium-sized TGTGCCAGCAGCTTAGGCCTTCTGGGGGACCCAGACTATGGCTACACCTTC CASSLGLLGDPDYGYTF
TRBJ1-3 - TRBV4-3 few TGCGCCAGCAGCCAAGATGCGGCAGGGGCTGGAAACACCATATATTTT CASSQDAAGAGNTIYF
TRBJ1-6 - TRBV18 few TGTGCCAGCTCACTGGAGTCAGGCGGATCCTATAATTCACCCCTCCACTTT CASSLESGGSYNSPLHF
TRBJ2-5 - TRBV20-1 - TGCAGTGCCGAGCCAGGGGAGAAGGAGACCCAGTACTTC CSAEPGEKETQYF
TRBJ1-3 - TRBV27 medium-sized TGTGCCAGCAGTTTCTCGGGCCGCTCTGGAAACACCATATATTTT CASSFSGRSGNTIYF
TRBJ2-1 TRBD2 TRBV5-4 medium-sized TGTGCCAGCAGCTTAAGGGACGGGAGGGCCAGTGAGCAGTTCTTC CASSLRDGRASEQFF
TRBJ1-1 - TRBV5-1 - TGCGCCAGCAGCTTGCCGGCCACTGAAGCTTTCTTT CASSLPATEAFF
TRBJ2-3 - TRBV12-3/TRBV12-4 few TGTGCCAGCAGTTTGAGCGGCTCTTCAGATACGCAGTATTTT CASSLSGSSDTQYF
TRBJ1-1 - TRBV6-1 few TGTGCCAGCTTTCTAGATGGGAACACTGAAGCTTTCTTT CASFLDGNTEAFF
TRBJ1-2 - TRBV6-1 medium-sized TGTGCCAGCAGTTGGGCCAACTATGGCTACACCTTC CASSWANYGYTF
TRBJ2-3 TRBD2 TRBV6-2/TRBV6-3 medium-sized TGTGCCAGCAGTTACGGGACTAGCGGGGGGGCAGATACGCAGTATTTT CASSYGTSGGADTQYF
TRBJ1-2 - TRBV27 medium-sized TGTGCCAGCAGTTTAGTTCTTGGGAGCGGTGATGGCTACACCTTC CASSLVLGSGDGYTF
TRBJ2-7 TRBD1 TRBV25-1 once TGTGCCAGCAGTGAAGGGGCAGGGGGCCACGAGCAGTACTTC CASSEGAGGHEQYF
TRBJ2-7 TRBD2 TRBV19 - TGTGCCAGTAGGCTAGCGGGCGAGCAGTACTTC CASRLAGEQYF
TRBJ1-1 - TRBV5-1 few TGCGCCAGCAGCATACAGGGTTCAAACACTGAAGCTTTCTTT CASSIQGSNTEAFF
TRBJ1-5 - TRBV4-3 - TGCGCCAGCAGCCAAGGTAGAGGACAGAGCAATCAGCCCCAGCATTTT CASSQGRGQSNQPQHF
TRBJ2-6 - TRBV15 medium-sized TGTGCCACCAGCAGAGGTATCGACAGCTCTGGGGCCAACGTCCTGACTTTC CATSRGIDSSGANVLTF
TRBJ1-1 - TRBV6-6 medium-sized TGTGCCAGCGCGGGCACTATTTCGACTGAAGCTTTCTTT CASAGTISTEAFF
TRBJ1-2 TRBD1 TRBV6-5 - TGTGCCAGCAGTCCACTCTCGGGGCAGGGGGCTGGTGGCTACACCTTC CASSPLSGQGAGGYTF
TRBJ2-7 TRBD1 TRBV28 few TGTGCCAGCTCACAGACAGGGACCTCCTACGAGCAGTACTTC CASSQTGTSYEQYF
TRBJ1-1 TRBD1 TRBV19 medium-sized TGTGCCAGTAGTCGTACAGGGGTCTGGGGCACTGAAGCTTTCTTT CASSRTGVWGTEAFF
TRBJ1-4 - TRBV28 - TGTGCCAGCAGTTTTGCCTCAACTAATGAAAAACTGTTTTTT CASSFASTNEKLFF
TRBJ1-1 - TRBV7-9 - TGTGCCACCAAGCCAGACGGGAAAGAGAACACTGAAGCTTTCTTT CATKPDGKENTEAFF
TRBJ1-2 - TRBV6-1 medium-sized TGTGCCAGCAACGGCGGAGACGGCCCGAAGAACTATGGCTACACCTTC CASNGGDGPKNYGYTF
TRBJ2-5 TRBD2 TRBV19 large TGTGCCAGTAGGCTAGCGGGCGAGACCCAGTACTTC CASRLAGETQYF
TRBJ1-4 TRBD1 TRBV5-4 medium-sized TGTGCCAGCAGCTACAGAAGCAGGGGGACTAATGAAAAACTGTTTTTT CASSYRSRGTNEKLFF
TRBJ2-1 TRBD2 TRBV14 few TGTGCCAGCAGCCAAGGCGGGAGGGCCTACAATGAGCAGTTCTTC CASSQGGRAYNEQFF
TRBJ1-6 TRBD1 TRBV5-1 few TGCGCCAGCAGCTTGGCCGGGGAGGGGGCCTCACCCCTCCACTTT CASSLAGEGASPLHF
TRBJ1-2 TRBD1 TRBV6-2/TRBV6-3 medium-sized TGTGCCAGCAGGACGGACTGGACAGGCAGTCTAAGCGGGGGCTACACCTTC CASRTDWTGSLSGGYTF